Listed below are T cell receptor beta chains from one sample, sequenced in a study of blood T cell repertoires in COVID-19. Measured with immunoSEQ multiplex PCR; TCRdb has only the in-frame clones, and not every one. Of over 65,000 clones listed, over 75% were seen once; the top ten hold about 7.1%. The sequenced material came from peripheral blood. Receptors were obtained from a human donor in a cohort sampled during active COVID-19. Each CDR3 is given with its conserved first and last residue. Each record gives: V gene, clone size, J gene, D gene, CDR3 DNA, CDR3 protein. The D gene is left open where the match is weak. The size of a clone is reported for some rows only, either as once, few or many, or as a class for expanded clones.

V: TRBV4-3; size: .; J: TRBJ1-2; D: .; DNA: TGCGCCAGCAGCCAAGGGGGCGTAAACTATGGCTACACCTTC; CDR3: CASSQGGVNYGYTF
V: TRBV7-9; size: .; J: TRBJ1-5; D: .; DNA: TGTGCCAGCAGCCCACAGGGTGCGGGCAATCAGCCCCAGCATTTT; CDR3: CASSPQGAGNQPQHF
V: TRBV28; size: .; J: TRBJ2-3; D: TRBD2; DNA: TGTGCCAGCCGTAGGGACTACTCCACAGATACGCAGTATTTT; CDR3: CASRRDYSTDTQYF
V: TRBV6-2/TRBV6-3; size: .; J: TRBJ1-2; D: TRBD1; DNA: TGTGCCAGCAGTTACCTTAGACAGGGTAACTATGGCTACACCTTC; CDR3: CASSYLRQGNYGYTF
V: TRBV5-1; size: .; J: TRBJ2-2; D: TRBD1; DNA: TGCGCCAGCAGCATGTCGACAGGGGGATTGGCCGGGGAGCTGTTTTTT; CDR3: CASSMSTGGLAGELFF
V: TRBV10-1; size: few; J: TRBJ2-6; D: .; DNA: TGCGCCAGCAGTGATCAGAATGGCGGGGCCAACGTCCTGACTTTC; CDR3: CASSDQNGGANVLTF
V: TRBV2; size: .; J: TRBJ2-7; D: TRBD2; DNA: TGTGCCATCCAGCGGGGGGCATCCTACGAGCAGTACTTC; CDR3: CAIQRGASYEQYF
V: TRBV28; size: .; J: TRBJ2-7; D: .; DNA: TGTGCCAGCAGTTTCACAGGGCAAAGCTCCTACGAGCAGTACTTC; CDR3: CASSFTGQSSYEQYF
V: TRBV6-5; size: few; J: TRBJ2-2; D: TRBD1; DNA: TGTGCCAGCAGTTGGCGGACAGGGGGATACACCGGGGAGCTGTTTTTT; CDR3: CASSWRTGGYTGELFF
V: TRBV5-1; size: .; J: TRBJ1-4; D: TRBD1; DNA: TGCGCCAGCAGCTTGGGACGGACAGGGGAAAAACTGTTTTTT; CDR3: CASSLGRTGEKLFF
V: TRBV9; size: once; J: TRBJ2-1; D: TRBD2; DNA: TGTGCCAGCAGCGTCAGCGGGGTTGGCTACAATGAGCAGTTCTTC; CDR3: CASSVSGVGYNEQFF
V: TRBV29-1; size: .; J: TRBJ2-1; D: TRBD1; DNA: TGCAGCGCCGGGACAGCCGCCTCCTACAATGAGCAGTTCTTC; CDR3: CSAGTAASYNEQFF
V: TRBV28; size: .; J: TRBJ2-5; D: .; DNA: TGTGCCAGCAGTTTAGTCGGAGAGACCCAGTACTTC; CDR3: CASSLVGETQYF
V: TRBV2; size: .; J: TRBJ2-5; D: TRBD1; DNA: TGTGCCAGCAGGCCCACCGGGACAGGCGAAGAGACCCAGTACTTC; CDR3: CASRPTGTGEETQYF
V: TRBV2; size: .; J: TRBJ2-3; D: .; DNA: TGTGCCAGCAGGAGGGAGACAGATACGCAGTATTTT; CDR3: CASRRETDTQYF
V: TRBV30; size: once; J: TRBJ1-2; D: .; DNA: TGTGCCTGGACTTTCCAGGAGGAGGGCTACACCTTC; CDR3: CAWTFQEEGYTF
V: TRBV7-9; size: once; J: TRBJ2-3; D: .; DNA: TGTGCCAGCAGCTTGAGTGGCACAGATACGCAGTATTTT; CDR3: CASSLSGTDTQYF
V: TRBV6-2/TRBV6-3; size: few; J: TRBJ2-1; D: TRBD2; DNA: TGTGCCAGCAGTCCCCCCGGGACTAGCAAAAATGAGCAGTTCTTC; CDR3: CASSPPGTSKNEQFF
V: TRBV7-2; size: .; J: TRBJ1-2; D: .; DNA: TGTGCCAGCAGCTTAGTAGCGGAGTCAAGCTATGGCTACACCTTC; CDR3: CASSLVAESSYGYTF
V: TRBV2; size: .; J: TRBJ2-7; D: TRBD1; DNA: TGTGCCAGCAGCTGGACAGGGGGTAGGTACGAGCAGTACTTC; CDR3: CASSWTGGRYEQYF
V: TRBV3-1/TRBV3-2; size: once; J: TRBJ1-2; D: .; DNA: TGTGCCAGCAGCCAACTACAGTATGGCTACACCTTC; CDR3: CASSQLQYGYTF
V: TRBV5-6; size: .; J: TRBJ1-1; D: .; DNA: TGTGCCAGCGAAGACACAGGAAACACTGAAGCTTTCTTT; CDR3: CASEDTGNTEAFF
V: TRBV28; size: .; J: TRBJ2-7; D: .; DNA: TGTGCCAGCAGTTTAAACGGGGGATACGAGCAGTACTTC; CDR3: CASSLNGGYEQYF
V: TRBV2; size: .; J: TRBJ2-1; D: .; DNA: TGTGCCAGCAGTGAGACTGGAGAATACAATGAGCAGTTCTTC; CDR3: CASSETGEYNEQFF
V: TRBV2; size: many; J: TRBJ1-3; D: TRBD1; DNA: TGTGCCAGCAGTGGGGACAGTTACTCTGGAAACACCATATATTTT; CDR3: CASSGDSYSGNTIYF
V: TRBV5-8; size: .; J: TRBJ2-3; D: TRBD1; DNA: TGTGCCAGCAGCGCCGGGGACAGGGGGCAAACAGATACGCAGTATTTT; CDR3: CASSAGDRGQTDTQYF
V: TRBV11-1; size: .; J: TRBJ2-7; D: TRBD2; DNA: TGTGCCAGCAGCTTAGTTAGCGGGGGCTCCTACGAGCAGTACTTC; CDR3: CASSLVSGGSYEQYF
V: TRBV10-3; size: .; J: TRBJ1-2; D: TRBD1; DNA: TGTGCCATCAGTGATTTGTCGACAGGGGGCTCGGGCTACACCTTC; CDR3: CAISDLSTGGSGYTF
V: TRBV27; size: .; J: TRBJ1-2; D: TRBD1; DNA: TGTGCCAGCAGCGAGAAAGGGACAGGCCCCTTCAGAAAGTATGGCTACACCTTC; CDR3: CASSEKGTGPFRKYGYTF
V: TRBV13; size: .; J: TRBJ2-1; D: TRBD1; DNA: TGTGCCAGCAGCTCCCAGGGGGCGTCCTACAATGAGCAGTTCTTC; CDR3: CASSSQGASYNEQFF
V: TRBV6-2/TRBV6-3; size: once; J: TRBJ1-1; D: .; DNA: TGTGCCAGCAGTTACTCGATGGGCCCTGAAGCTTTCTTT; CDR3: CASSYSMGPEAFF
V: TRBV9; size: .; J: TRBJ2-5; D: .; DNA: TGTGCCAGCAGCGTAGGGCTAGCGCCTTCCGGGGAGACCCAGTACTTC; CDR3: CASSVGLAPSGETQYF
V: TRBV19; size: once; J: TRBJ1-5; D: .; DNA: TGTGCCAGTAGTATCCCAACCCAGGGAGGGCAGCCCCAGCATTTT; CDR3: CASSIPTQGGQPQHF
V: TRBV19; size: .; J: TRBJ1-2; D: TRBD1; DNA: TGTGCCAGTAGCGGACAGGGCAGCTTGAACTATGGCTACACCTTC; CDR3: CASSGQGSLNYGYTF
V: TRBV20-1; size: .; J: TRBJ1-2; D: .; DNA: TGCAGTGCTAGTGGAAGCCGAGATGGCTACACCTTC; CDR3: CSASGSRDGYTF
V: TRBV29-1; size: .; J: TRBJ2-7; D: .; DNA: TGCAGCCCTCAAAAAAGTCAGGGTTTCGACGAGCAGTACTTC; CDR3: CSPQKSQGFDEQYF
V: TRBV23-1; size: once; J: TRBJ2-5; D: .; DNA: TGCGCCAGCAGTCAAGATGAGGGAGAGACCCAGTACTTC; CDR3: CASSQDEGETQYF
V: TRBV5-1; size: .; J: TRBJ1-4; D: .; DNA: TGCGCCAGCAGCTTGGCAAGTGACAGCCGTGAAAAACTGTTTTTT; CDR3: CASSLASDSREKLFF
V: TRBV3-1/TRBV3-2; size: .; J: TRBJ2-1; D: .; DNA: TGTGCCAGCAGCCCCCTTGCGGGGCCGAGGAATGAGCAGTTCTTC; CDR3: CASSPLAGPRNEQFF
V: TRBV30; size: .; J: TRBJ1-1; D: .; DNA: TGTGCCTGGAGTGTAGGAGGTGACACTGAAGCTTTCTTT; CDR3: CAWSVGGDTEAFF
V: TRBV6-7; size: .; J: TRBJ1-5; D: .; DNA: TGTGCCAGCAGTTACTCGCCCAGTCGCGGCATACTATATCAGCCCCAGCATTTT; CDR3: CASSYSPSRGILYQPQHF
V: TRBV30; size: .; J: TRBJ2-7; D: .; DNA: TGTGCCTGGAGTGTCTCCTCTAGCGAGCAGTACTTC; CDR3: CAWSVSSSEQYF
V: TRBV11-3; size: once; J: TRBJ1-5; D: TRBD1; DNA: TGTGCCAGCAGCATCCGGGACAGGGGGGTTCCGGGCAATCAGCCCCAGCATTTT; CDR3: CASSIRDRGVPGNQPQHF
V: TRBV28; size: .; J: TRBJ1-1; D: TRBD1; DNA: TGTGCCAGCAGCCAGACTAATCCAGGGGGCTATGAAGCTTTCTTT; CDR3: CASSQTNPGGYEAFF
V: TRBV19; size: .; J: TRBJ2-7; D: .; DNA: TGTGCCAGTAGTATTAAGGCGGCGGGGGAGCAGTACTTC; CDR3: CASSIKAAGEQYF
V: TRBV23-1; size: few; J: TRBJ1-5; D: .; DNA: TGCGCCAGCAGTCAACGAACCTCCCCCCTACGCCCCCAGCATTTT; CDR3: CASSQRTSPLRPQHF
V: TRBV25-1; size: .; J: TRBJ1-1; D: .; DNA: TGTGCCAGCAGTGACCACACGAGGCTGAACACTGAAGCTTTCTTT; CDR3: CASSDHTRLNTEAFF
V: TRBV5-4; size: once; J: TRBJ1-2; D: .; DNA: TGTGCCAGCAGCTCCTACGGGGGGAACTATGGCTACACCTTC; CDR3: CASSSYGGNYGYTF
V: TRBV27; size: .; J: TRBJ2-4; D: .; DNA: TGTGCCAGCAGCCCCTCGGGGGTAGGCTTAGCCAAAAACATTCAGTACTTC; CDR3: CASSPSGVGLAKNIQYF
V: TRBV3-1/TRBV3-2; size: .; J: TRBJ2-3; D: .; DNA: TGTGCCAGCAGGGGGGTGGGGGCCACAGATACGCAGTATTTT; CDR3: CASRGVGATDTQYF
V: TRBV5-1; size: .; J: TRBJ2-2; D: TRBD2; DNA: TGCGCCAGCAGCCCCAGACTAGCGGGGGGACCGAACACCGGGGAGCTGTTTTTT; CDR3: CASSPRLAGGPNTGELFF
V: TRBV10-3; size: .; J: TRBJ2-7; D: TRBD1; DNA: TGTGCCATCAGTGAGAGGGGGCAAGACGAGCAGTACTTC; CDR3: CAISERGQDEQYF
V: TRBV29-1; size: .; J: TRBJ1-5; D: .; DNA: TGCAGCGTCAAAGGCGTCGGGTCGAATCAGCCCCAGCATTTT; CDR3: CSVKGVGSNQPQHF
V: TRBV5-4; size: once; J: TRBJ2-5; D: TRBD2; DNA: TGTGCCAGCAGCTTGGTGGGGGGGAGCCAAGAGACCCAGTACTTC; CDR3: CASSLVGGSQETQYF
V: TRBV5-1; size: .; J: TRBJ2-5; D: TRBD1; DNA: TGCGCCAGCAGCCCGGGACAGGGGATCGGGCAAGAGACCCAGTACTTC; CDR3: CASSPGQGIGQETQYF
V: TRBV11-3; size: .; J: TRBJ2-2; D: .; DNA: TGTGCCAGCAGCTTAGCGCTCTCCCTCCAGGGCACCGGGGAGCTGTTTTTT; CDR3: CASSLALSLQGTGELFF
V: TRBV6-2/TRBV6-3; size: .; J: TRBJ1-5; D: TRBD1; DNA: TGTGCCAGCAGTCGACAGGGTTTTACCCGGGCCCAGCATTTT; CDR3: CASSRQGFTRAQHF
V: TRBV27; size: .; J: TRBJ1-6; D: TRBD1; DNA: TGTGCCAGCACCGGACAGGCAGGTCTTAATTCACCCCTCCACTTT; CDR3: CASTGQAGLNSPLHF